These 27 T cell receptor beta chains share one sample of origin, sequenced in a study of blood T cell repertoires in COVID-19. This table comes from immunoSEQ multiplex PCR, and its TCRdb copy is limited to in-frame clones, with some not included. The data show tens of thousands of clones, roughly 85% seen once. Input material: peripheral blood. The receptors were sampled from a man in his 60s with active or convalescent COVID-19.

This clone was seen just once. The chain has TRBV28 and TRBJ1-2; TRBD1 agrees at 8 bases. The germline gives CDR1 MDHEN, CDR2 SYDVKM. V lost 5 bases, J lost 4 bases, and 6 bases stayed unmatched. The CDR3 sequence is 14 residues long. CDR3 DNA sequence: TGTGCCAGCAGTGGTAGTGACAGGGGCTATGGCTACACCTTC. It specifies CASSGSDRGYGYTF.

This clone occurred once. This chain links TRBV14 with TRBJ2-1; 11 bases map to TRBD2. This CDR3 comprises 15 residues. J lost 4 bases, V lost 4 bases, and 3 bases had no gene match. Looked up from germline, CDR1 is SGHDN and CDR2 is FVKESK. CDR3 loop: CASSRLAGGYNEQFF. The CDR3 DNA sequence: TGTGCCAGCAGCCGGCTAGCGGGGGGTTACAATGAGCAGTTCTTC.

Written as DNA, the CDR3 is TGTGCCAGTAGTCTCTCGGGTACGACTAATGAAAAACTGTTTTTT. It yields the protein CASSLSGTTNEKLFF. The chain uses TRBV19 and TRBJ1-4; D gene uncertain. Germline CDR1 is LNHDA and CDR2 is SQIVND (reference sequence). Trimming stripped 5 bases from V and 2 bases from J, with 12 bases between. The CDR3 is 15 residues long.

This chain connects TRBV7-2 to TRBJ1-1, with no clear D. Germline lookup yields CDR1 SGHTA and CDR2 FQGNSA. The CDR3 is 15 residues long. The V gene lost 1 base and the J gene lost 8 bases, with 17 bases spanning the gap. CDR3 in amino acids: CASSLEEFIPPEAFF. CDR3 sequence (DNA): TGTGCCAGCAGCTTAGAGGAGTTTATACCCCCCGAAGCTTTCTTT.

This clone was detected once. This sequence joins TRBV5-5 and TRBJ2-5, with 7 bases lining up with TRBD2. CDR1 is SGHKS, CDR2 YYEKEE, per germline (reference sequence). The length of the CDR3 is 15 residues. J lost 2 bases, V lost 3 bases, and 7 bases had no gene match. CDR3 region: CASSSMSGLQETQYF. CDR3 nucleotides: TGTGCCAGCAGCTCGATGTCGGGACTACAAGAGACCCAGTACTTC.

V gene TRBV7-8 combines with J gene TRBJ2-3, with a possible D match to TRBD2 (6 bases). From germline, CDR1 is SGHVS and CDR2 FQNEAQ. The V end was cut by 3 bases, the J end by 1 base, with 8 bases between. The length of the CDR3 is 14 residues. The CDR3 spells CASSFSSGTDTQYF. The CDR3 region has the DNA TGTGCCAGCAGCTTTTCTAGCGGCACAGATACGCAGTATTTT.

The V and J genes are TRBV28 and TRBJ2-1, with 10 bases aligning to TRBD2. There are 18 residues in the CDR3. Germline V gene data show CDR1 as MDHEN and CDR2 as SYDVKM. J was trimmed by 4 bases and V by 4 bases; bases with no gene match: 13. For the CDR3, the DNA is TGTGCCAGCAGTTCCCCTGTAAGTAGCGGGGGGCCGTACAATGAGCAGTTCTTC. It encodes CASSSPVSSGGPYNEQFF.

The V and J genes are TRBV19 and TRBJ2-1; 11 positions match TRBD2. This CDR3 comprises 13 residues. Germline V gene sequence: CDR1 LNHDA, CDR2 SQIVND (reference sequence). The V and J ends lost 6 bases and 7 bases, in that order; junction bases with no gene match: 2. The CDR3 protein is CASRVAGGNEQFF. The CDR3 nucleotides read TGTGCCAGTAGAGTAGCGGGGGGGAATGAGCAGTTCTTC. Full variable domain (rest looked up from reference TRBV19 and TRBJ2-1): DGGITQSPKYLFRKEGQNVTLSCEQNLNHDAMYWYRQDPGQGLRLIYYSQIVNDFQKGDIAEGYSVSREKKESFPLTVTSAQKNPTAFYLCASRVAGGNEQFFGPGTRLTVL.

The chain joins TRBV2 to TRBJ1-5; D is perhaps TRBD1 (6 bases). V was cut by 0 bases and J by 4 bases, with 10 bases left in between. CDR3 length: 15 amino acids. Germline V gene data show CDR1 as SNHLY and CDR2 as FYNNEI. CDR3 in DNA: TGTGCCAGCAGTGAAGCTTTACAGGGAAATCAGCCCCAGCATTTT. It translates to CASSEALQGNQPQHF.

CDR3 nucleotides: TGTGCCAGTAGTACCGACAGGGCCGGGGTAAACATTCAGTACTTC. Protein: CASSTDRAGVNIQYF. V is TRBV19 and J is TRBJ2-4, with TRBD1 matching over 7 bases. The junction had 9 bases not matched to a gene; V was cut back by 4 bases and J by 6 bases. This CDR3 is 15 amino acids long. Germline CDR1 and CDR2: LNHDA and SQIVND (reference sequence).

The table lists this clone with a few counts. The V call is TRBV10-2, the J call TRBJ2-2; the match to TRBD2 covers 8 bases. The CDR3 is made up of 15 amino acids. The trim removed 7 bases at V and 7 bases at J, leaving 11 bases unmatched. Germline CDR1 is WSHSY and CDR2 is SAAADI. The CDR3 nucleotides are TGCGCCAGCACCGAGGCGGGGGGATCGATCGGGGAGCTGTTTTTT. It codes for CASTEAGGSIGELFF.

The J gene is TRBJ2-7, the V gene TRBV5-4; a weak D match, TRBD2 (6 bases). The CDR3 length is 13 residues. V was cut by 4 bases and J by 3 bases, with 11 bases left in between. Germline loops: CDR1 SGHNT, CDR2 YYREEE (reference sequence). The CDR3 protein is CASSGGRGYEQYF. DNA of the CDR3: TGTGCCAGCAGCGGCGGGCGGGGCTACGAGCAGTACTTC.

As regards this clone: The sample carries other DNA sequences with the same CDR3. The chain uses TRBV7-3 and TRBJ2-1; D unclear. Trimming pared 2 bases from V and 0 bases from J, leaving 8 bases between. There are 15 residues in the CDR3. Germline CDR1 SGHTA, CDR2 FQGTGA. The DNA of the CDR3 is TGTGCCAGCAGCTTAGTATATTCCTCCTACAATGAGCAGTTCTTC. It specifies CASSLVYSSYNEQFF.

The chain is built from TRBV6-5 and TRBJ2-3, with D possibly TRBD2 on 6 matching bases. V shed 2 bases and J shed 2 bases, with 11 bases lying between them. Per germline, CDR1 MNHEY and CDR2 SVGAGI. The CDR3 has 15 residues. The CDR3 DNA is TGTGCCAGCAGTTACGGAGGGAGCAACACAGATACGCAGTATTTT. This encodes CASSYGGSNTDTQYF.

This rearrangement joins TRBV21-1 to TRBJ1-5; TRBD1 is the table's D call, not checked against the DNA. TRBV21-1 is a documented pseudogene. CDR3 length: 17 amino acids. As DNA, the CDR3 is TGTGCCAGCAGCAAAGTCGGGACAGGGAGACCCAATCAGCCCCAGCATTTT. This sequence encodes CASSKVGTGRPNQPQHF.

The CDR3 DNA sequence: TGTGCCAGCAGCCGATCCGGGGGGGCTAGCACAGATACGCAGTATTTT. It yields the protein CASSRSGGASTDTQYF. The gene calls are TRBV5-4 and TRBJ2-3; 8 nucleotides line up with TRBD2. The CDR3 contains 16 residues. The J segment lost 0 bases and the V segment lost 4 bases, leaving 7 bases of the junction unmatched. The germline V gene encodes CDR1 SGHNT and CDR2 YYREEE (reference sequence). The variable domain in full, completed from reference TRBV5-4 and TRBJ2-3, reads ETGVTQSPTHLIKTRGQQVTLRCSSQSGHNTVSWYQQALGQGPQFIFQYYREEENGRGNFPPRFSGLQFPNYSSELNVNALELDDSALYLCASSRSGGASTDTQYFGPGTRLTVL.

This clone was detected only once. Other DNA sequences in this sample translate to the same CDR3. V is TRBV11-2 and J is TRBJ2-2; D is possibly TRBD1 (6 bases). The CDR3 consists of 14 residues. Between the trimmed V and J ends, which lost 5 bases and 1 base, there was a span of 8 bases. The germline V gene encodes CDR1 SGHAT and CDR2 FQNNGV. The CDR3 protein is CASSRRGNTGELFF. The DNA of the CDR3 is TGTGCCAGCAGCCGCAGGGGGAACACCGGGGAGCTGTTTTTT.

The chain employs TRBV5-6 and TRBJ1-1, with a possible D match to TRBD1 (5 bases). Trimming removed 0 bases at V and 6 bases at J, with 15 bases between. Germline loops: CDR1 SGHDT, CDR2 YYEEEE. This CDR3 is built from 15 residues. Here the CDR3 reads CASSLGQGGSSEAFF. In DNA, the CDR3 is TGTGCCAGCAGCTTGGGCCAGGGAGGGTCCTCTGAAGCTTTCTTT.

J is TRBJ1-3 and V is TRBV18; D is possibly TRBD1 (6 bases). The CDR3 sequence is 16 residues long. The germline CDR1 and CDR2 sequences are KGHSH and LQKENI. The V end lost 6 bases, the J end lost 0 bases, and 15 bases lay between the germline ends. CDR3 in amino acids: CASSRDNFSSGNTIYF. Written as DNA, the CDR3 is TGTGCCAGCTCCCGGGACAACTTTAGCTCTGGAAACACCATATATTTT.

V is TRBV10-3 and J is TRBJ1-5; TRBD1 agrees at 8 bases. CDR3 length equals 17 residues. Germline V gene data show CDR1 as ENHRY and CDR2 as SYGVKD. Trimming at V came to 10 bases and at J to 2 bases, leaving 16 bases not matched to a gene. The CDR3 sequence is CATSDRDSGTGNQPQHF. The DNA for the CDR3 is TGTGCCACTTCGGACAGGGACTCCGGTACAGGCAATCAGCCCCAGCATTTT.

The chain recombines TRBV2 with TRBJ1-5, with 9 positions matching TRBD1. The CDR3 is made up of 13 amino acids. Per the germline V gene, CDR1 is SNHLY and CDR2 is FYNNEI. V gave up 7 bases and J gave up 6 bases; unmatched junction bases: 4. CDR3 amino acids: CASMGQGTQPQHF. The DNA for the CDR3 is TGTGCCAGCATGGGACAGGGTACTCAGCCCCAGCATTTT.

This clone turned up a few times. The chain links TRBV30 to TRBJ2-2, with D maybe TRBD1 (5 bases). V was pared by 2 bases and J by 0 bases, with 7 bases between. This CDR3 contains 14 residues. Germline CDR1 GTSNPN, CDR2 SVGIG (reference sequence). The CDR3 DNA sequence: TGTGCCTGGAGTAGGGGATCGAACACCGGGGAGCTGTTTTTT. It is translated as CAWSRGSNTGELFF.

This chain connects TRBV5-4 to TRBJ1-3; D gene uncertain. Germline CDR1 SGHNT, CDR2 YYREEE (reference sequence). Trimming removed 4 bases at V and 0 bases at J, with 11 bases between. The CDR3 spans 15 residues. The CDR3 nucleotides are TGTGCCAGCAGCGGAGGACGGAGCTCTGGAAACACCATATATTTT. Amino acid sequence: CASSGGRSSGNTIYF.

The J gene is TRBJ1-1, the V gene TRBV7-9, with D possibly being TRBD1 (6 bases). With 1 base removed from V and 1 base from J, the gap between germline ends came to 16 bases. From germline, CDR1 is SEHNR and CDR2 FQNEAQ (reference sequence). This CDR3 spans 17 amino acids. CDR3 sequence reads: CASSLGRGGAENTEAFF. CDR3 nucleotides: TGTGCCAGCAGCTTAGGAAGGGGGGGCGCGGAGAACACTGAAGCTTTCTTT.

This sequence joins TRBV4-3 and TRBJ1-2, with 7 bases identical to TRBD1. V dropped 0 bases and J dropped 6; count of bases not matched to a gene: 7. The germline V gene encodes CDR1 LGHNA and CDR2 YSLEER. The CDR3 has 15 amino acids. This CDR3 is CASSQDPTGANGYTF. DNA of the CDR3: TGCGCCAGCAGCCAAGATCCAACAGGGGCAAATGGCTACACCTTC.

This clone has a single count. The chain links TRBV28 to TRBJ2-7, with D perhaps TRBD1 (6 bases). There are 17 residues in the CDR3. Trimming stripped 2 bases from V and 1 base from J, with 18 bases between. CDR1 is MDHEN and CDR2 is SYDVKM in the germline V gene. The CDR3 protein is CASSLRGYYRESYEQYF. The CDR3 nucleotides are TGTGCCAGCAGTTTAAGAGGCTACTACAGGGAGTCCTACGAGCAGTACTTC.

The chain recombines TRBV9 with TRBJ1-3; possibly TRBD1 for D (5 bases). There are 14 residues in the CDR3. The V gene's germline CDR1 is SGDLS and CDR2 YYNGEE. V was cut by 0 bases and J by 2 bases, with 6 bases left in between. The CDR3 protein is CASSVEGTGNTIYF. The CDR3 DNA reads as TGTGCCAGCAGCGTAGAGGGGACTGGAAACACCATATATTTT.